The 20 T cell receptor beta chains in this list originate from one sample, sequenced in a study of blood T cells in healthy people across ages. Primed by a sample-barcoded 5' primer and a J-beta primer mix, a second PCR proceeded for about 6 to 12 cycles. Each CDR3 protein is one row after TCRdb ran MiXCR on the 5' RACE reads. The profile covers fewer than 1 million distinct CDR3 sequences, with under 45% appearing a single time and around 21% taken by the ten largest. What was sequenced was blood. These receptors came from a man in his fifties or sixties in good health.

V usage is TRBV2 and J usage is TRBJ2-3, with D possibly being TRBD2 (6 bases). From germline, CDR1 is SNHLY and CDR2 FYNNEI. V shed 5 bases and J shed 4 bases, with 13 bases lying between them. The CDR3 covers 14 residues. CDR3 sequence: CASSSGSEADTQYF. In DNA, the CDR3 is TGTGCCAGCAGTAGCGGGTCTGAGGCAGATACGCAGTATTTT.

This clonotype was picked up a small number of times. The chain carries TRBV5-1 and TRBJ2-6; D might be TRBD1 (5 bases). CDR3 length: 15 residues. V was trimmed by 4 bases and J by 0 bases, leaving 8 bases between them. Per germline, CDR1 SGHRS and CDR2 YFSETQ. CDR3 loop: CASSVTDSGANVLTF. The CDR3 coding sequence is TGCGCCAGCAGCGTGACAGACTCTGGGGCCAACGTCCTGACTTTC.

V gene TRBV4-3 combines with J gene TRBJ1-2; 8 nucleotides agree with TRBD1. The CDR3 is 17 amino acids. V dropped 1 base and J dropped 8; count of bases not matched to a gene: 15. The germline V gene encodes CDR1 LGHNA and CDR2 YSLEER. The CDR3 spells CASSQGTFNDRGNGYTF. The CDR3 region has the DNA TGCGCCAGCAGCCAAGGGACTTTTAATGACAGGGGTAACGGCTACACCTTC.

There are a few counts of this clonotype. This chain links TRBV19 with TRBJ2-7; D may correspond to TRBD1 or TRBD2 (5 bases each). CDR3 length: 15 amino acids. V was cut by 1 base and J by 2 bases, with 12 bases left in between. In germline, CDR1 is LNHDA, CDR2 SQIVND (reference sequence). The CDR3 protein is CASSIAGTETYEQYF. The DNA for the CDR3 is TGTGCCAGTAGTATAGCCGGGACGGAGACCTACGAGCAGTACTTC.

The table lists this clonotype with a few counts. The J gene is TRBJ2-7, the V gene TRBV7-2, with D perhaps matching TRBD1 (5 bases). V dropped 2 bases and J dropped 2 bases, with 13 bases sitting between them. In germline, CDR1 is SGHTA, CDR2 FQGNSA. The CDR3 has 15 residues. CDR3 DNA: TGTGCCAGCAGCTTATTTGTGGGCAGGGCCTACGAGCAGTACTTC. It encodes CASSLFVGRAYEQYF.

The chain has TRBV15 and TRBJ2-7, with a tentative D call TRBD1 (6 bases). There are 16 residues in the CDR3. Germline lookup yields CDR1 LNHNV and CDR2 YYDKDF (reference sequence). Trimming removed 3 bases from V and 3 bases from J, with 18 bases in between. The DNA of the CDR3 is TGTGCCACCAGCAGGGCCCCCCGGGGCAGGGGCTACGAGCAGTACTTC. Translating it yields CATSRAPRGRGYEQYF.

The J gene is TRBJ1-3, the V gene TRBV7-2; D is possibly TRBD1 (5 bases). Per the germline V gene, CDR1 is SGHTA and CDR2 is FQGNSA. The V end was cut by 7 bases, the J end by 0 bases, with 13 bases between. The CDR3 runs 15 residues. The CDR3 loop reads CASTPVGGSGNTIYF. The CDR3 DNA reads TGTGCCAGCACCCCGGTTGGGGGCTCTGGAAACACCATATATTTT. Full variable domain (rest looked up from reference TRBV7-2 and TRBJ1-3): GAGVSQSPSNKVTEKGKDVELRCDPISGHTALYWYRQSLGQGLEFLIYFQGNSAPDKSGLPSDRFSAERTGGSVSTLTIQRTQQEDSAVYLCASTPVGGSGNTIYFGEGSWLTVV.

The gene calls are TRBV5-1 and TRBJ2-2; 9 nucleotides match TRBD1. The CDR3 runs 17 residues. Germline trimming cut 5 bases from V and 1 base from J; bases unmatched to any gene: 9. Germline V lookup: CDR1 SGHRS, CDR2 YFSETQ. CDR3 in amino acids: CASSIRPGQGNTGELFF. The CDR3 DNA is TGCGCCAGCAGTATTCGTCCGGGACAGGGGAACACCGGGGAGCTGTTTTTT.

The chain recombines TRBV5-1 with TRBJ2-6; D gene uncertain. CDR1 is SGHRS, CDR2 YFSETQ, per germline. With 0 bases removed from V and 0 bases from J, the gap between germline ends came to 7 bases. The CDR3 is 16 residues long. The CDR3 protein is CASSLVANSGANVLTF. CDR3 nucleotides: TGCGCCAGCAGCTTGGTTGCTAACTCTGGGGCCAACGTCCTGACTTTC.

This clonotype was detected only a few times. The J gene is TRBJ2-7, the V gene TRBV7-9; D is possibly TRBD1 or TRBD2 (5 bases each). CDR1 is SEHNR and CDR2 is FQNEAQ in the germline V gene (reference sequence). V lost 5 bases and J lost 3, with 14 bases in between. The CDR3 extends over 14 amino acids. CDR3 coding DNA: TGTGCCAGCAGCGCCCGGGACGGCGGCTACGAGCAGTACTTC. Protein product: CASSARDGGYEQYF. Filled out from reference TRBV7-9 and TRBJ2-7, the complete variable domain reads DTGVSQNPRHKITKRGQNVTFRCDPISEHNRLYWYRQTLGQGPEFLTYFQNEAQLEKSRLLSDRFSAERPKGSFSTLEIQRTEQGDSAMYLCASSARDGGYEQYFGPGTRLTVT.

This clonotype has more than one count but fewer than ten. The rearrangement links TRBV11-2 to TRBJ2-1; D is unresolved. The V end lost 2 bases, the J end lost 0 bases, and 11 bases lay between the germline ends. The CDR3 spans 16 residues. CDR1 is SGHAT, CDR2 FQNNGV, per germline. The CDR3 sequence is CASSLPTWSSYNEQFF. The CDR3 region has the DNA TGTGCCAGCAGCTTACCCACATGGAGCTCCTACAATGAGCAGTTCTTC.

V usage is TRBV5-5 and J usage is TRBJ1-5, with 9 nucleotides matching TRBD1. The germline V gene encodes CDR1 SGHKS and CDR2 YYEKEE (reference sequence). This CDR3 is built from 15 residues. J lost 4 bases, V lost 4 bases, and 6 bases had no gene match. CDR3 sequence: CASSPDRGGNQPQHF. In nucleotides, the CDR3 is TGTGCCAGCAGCCCGGACAGGGGTGGGAATCAGCCCCAGCATTTT.

The chain has TRBV20-1 and TRBJ1-5, with D possibly matching TRBD1 (5 bases). CDR1 DFQATT and CDR2 SNEGSKA come from the germline V gene (reference sequence). Trimming stripped 6 bases from V and 2 bases from J, with 14 bases between. CDR3 length: 14 residues. This chain's CDR3 is CSAGGGLGNQPQHF. CDR3 DNA sequence: TGCAGTGCGGGGGGAGGTCTTGGCAATCAGCCCCAGCATTTT.

This sequence joins TRBV7-3 and TRBJ2-3, with D unresolved. This CDR3 comprises 13 residues. Germline values: CDR1 SGHTA, CDR2 FQGTGA. Trimming took off 0 bases at V and 6 bases at J, with 7 bases between the two ends. Here the CDR3 reads CASSLTRVDTQYF. In nucleotides, the CDR3 is TGTGCCAGCAGCTTAACTCGGGTGGATACGCAGTATTTT. The full variable domain, its missing parts supplied by reference TRBV7-3 and TRBJ2-3, is GAGVSQTPSNKVTEKGKYVELRCDPISGHTALYWYRQSLGQGPEFLIYFQGTGAADDSGLPNDRFFAVRPEGSVSTLKIQRTERGDSAVYLCASSLTRVDTQYFGPGTRLTVL.

This clonotype has a handful of counts. The chain is built from TRBV7-2 and TRBJ2-7; D not resolved. V dropped 7 bases and J dropped 5 bases, with 12 bases sitting between them. CDR1 and CDR2 (germline): SGHTA, FQGNSA. The CDR3 is made up of 12 amino acids. The CDR3 loop is CASNHGYNEQYF. The CDR3, as DNA: TGTGCCAGCAACCACGGGTATAACGAGCAGTACTTC.

The chain recombines TRBV30 with TRBJ2-5; 9 nucleotides agree with TRBD1. J was trimmed by 4 bases and V by 0 bases; bases with no gene match: 6. Germline V gene sequence: CDR1 GTSNPN, CDR2 SVGIG (reference sequence). The CDR3 consists of 15 residues. The CDR3 loop reads CAWSVLTGGRETQYF. In nucleotides, the CDR3 is TGTGCCTGGAGTGTTCTGACAGGGGGGAGAGAGACCCAGTACTTC.

V gene TRBV10-3 combines with J gene TRBJ2-7; D is ambiguous. The CDR3 loop spans 11 amino acids. The germline gives CDR1 ENHRY, CDR2 SYGVKD. V gave up 3 bases and J gave up 3 bases, with 3 bases separating them. In DNA, the CDR3 is TGTGCCATCAGTGAAAACTACGAGCAGTACTTC. Protein: CAISENYEQYF.

Notes on this clonotype: A junction end diverges from the germline sequence, so it may reflect a read error. The CDR3 sequence: CSAPSPEAQYF. DNA for the CDR3: TGCAGTGCCCCCAGCCCAGAGGCCCAGTACTTC. The V call is TRBV20-1, the J call TRBJ2-5, with D hard to call. Germline V lookup: CDR1 DFQATT, CDR2 SNEGSKA (reference sequence). There are 11 residues in the CDR3.

As regards this clonotype: A much larger clone is a single base away; this may be a read error. Here the CDR3 reads CASSAWANSPLHF. CDR3 bases: TGTGCCAGCAGCGCTTGGGCCAATTCACCCCTCCACTTT. The chain links TRBV6-2 or TRBV6-3 to TRBJ1-6, with no clear D. Per the germline V gene, CDR1 is MNHEY and CDR2 is SVGEGT. CDR3 length: 13 residues. Trimming left V 6 bases short and J 7 bases short, with 10 bases between.

This clonotype was picked up many times. The chain combines TRBV10-3 with TRBJ2-7; 9 bases line up with TRBD1. The germline V gene has CDR1 ENHRY and CDR2 SYGVKD. The CDR3 covers 13 residues. V lost 10 bases, J lost 4 bases, and 8 bases stayed unmatched. CDR3 loop: CATTGQGKYEQYF. CDR3 bases: TGTGCCACAACGGGACAGGGAAAGTACGAGCAGTACTTC.